This section outlines one T cell receptor (beta chain) sequence together with its context. No antigen is known for it. This entry comes from a study of cytomegalovirus exposure and HLA in healthy donors. Generated by immunoSEQ multiplex PCR, the TCRdb table keeps only in-frame clones and is missing some. The data hold more than 90,000 clones, with 70% to 90% observed a single time. In germline, CDR1 is SGDLS, CDR2 YYNGEE. The CDR3 is made up of 13 amino acids. V lost 3 bases and J lost 6; bases outside the gene matches: 2. Broader study findings: Most TCR sequences were seen very rarely across donors, but some public TCRs occurred in many. According to a later analysis, TCR clusters from the first cohort tended to co-occur in the approximately 120 validation repertoires.

The J gene is TRBJ1-1, the V gene TRBV9; 10 bases are a match to TRBD1. Sequenced: PBMCs. The sequence was obtained from a man aged 18 to 29 in good health and CMV-seronegative. In nucleotides, the CDR3 is TGTGCCAGCAGCGGACAGGGGGCCCCTGAAGCTTTCTTT. Translated, it gives CASSGQGAPEAFF.